The 19 T cell receptor beta chains below all came from one sample that was sequenced in a study of CXCR3-negative and CXCR3-positive naive CD8 T cells. These TCRs are of unknown antigen specificity. Study-wide points: More hydrophobic TRB CDR3s occurred in CXCR3-positive than in CXCR3-negative naive cells.

cDNA libraries for TRB were generated by 5' RACE incorporating UMI labels. TCRdb re-called the 5' RACE reads and shows each CDR3 protein once, DNA omitted. The sample holds around 66,000 distinct CDR3 sequences. Sequencing was done on a sample of naive CXCR3+ CD8+ T cells from blood. Subset defined: CD45RO-CCR7+CD27+CD95- naive CD8+ T cells expressing CXCR3 (TNR3+). The receptors come from a human donor in good health. Some clones in this sample may be carry-over from other donors' samples.

The rearrangement uses TRBV20-1 and TRBJ2-1; TCRdb's D gene call, TRBD1, goes unchecked for lack of DNA. Germline V gives CDR1 DFQATT, CDR2 SNEGSKA (reference sequence). The CDR3 extends over 17 amino acids. Here the CDR3 reads CSATGPTSDRVVNEQFF.

The chain is built from TRBV5-1 and TRBJ2-7; the TCRdb D gene call, TRBD2, has no DNA to confirm it. Per germline, CDR1 SGHRS and CDR2 YFSETQ. The CDR3 runs to 15 residues. CDR3 region: CASSHLLAGDYEQYF.

The chain couples TRBV10-3 to TRBJ1-2; the TCRdb call, TRBD1, lacks DNA for checking. The germline CDR1 and CDR2 sequences are ENHRY and SYGVKD. The CDR3 totals 14 residues. CDR3 in amino acids: CAIKGTGFNYGYTF.

The V and J genes are TRBV13 and TRBJ2-7; TCRdb reports TRBD2, a call that lacks DNA to check it against. The CDR3 has 17 amino acids. From germline, CDR1 is PRHDT and CDR2 FYEKMQ (reference sequence). CDR3 in amino acids: CASSSRTTSAKHYEQYF.

The V call is TRBV21-1, the J call TRBJ2-5; TCRdb's assignment of TRBD1 cannot be checked, as there is no DNA. TRBV21-1 is designated a pseudogene. The CDR3 runs 15 residues. This CDR3 is CASSKVGGAQETQYF.

The chain joins TRBV29-1 to TRBJ2-1; TCRdb returns TRBD1, unconfirmable since there is no DNA. This CDR3 has 14 amino acids. Germline CDR1 and CDR2: SQVTM and ANQGSEA. CDR3 loop: CSVRGGESSNEQFF.

The chain carries TRBV29-1 and TRBJ1-1. The CDR3 is 12 amino acids. CDR1 is SQVTM, CDR2 ANQGSEA, per germline. The CDR3 is CSVEAQATEAFF.

V gene TRBV2 combines with J gene TRBJ2-1; TCRdb gives TRBD1 as the D gene, but with no DNA this cannot be confirmed. CDR3 length: 13 residues. The germline CDR1 and CDR2 sequences are SNHLY and FYNNEI. The CDR3 region is CASSDRGGNEQFF.

The chain couples TRBV28 to TRBJ2-7. The CDR3 sequence is 12 residues long. Germline lookup yields CDR1 MDHEN and CDR2 SYDVKM. CDR3: CASSWYDYEQYF.

The chain couples TRBV9 to TRBJ2-7; the D call from TCRdb, TRBD1, cannot be confirmed without DNA. This CDR3 contains 14 residues. CDR1 is SGDLS and CDR2 is YYNGEE in the germline V gene. The CDR3: CASSVGAGSYEQYF. Full variable domain (rest looked up from reference TRBV9 and TRBJ2-7): DSGVTQTPKHLITATGQRVTLRCSPRSGDLSVYWYQQSLDQGLQFLIQYYNGEERAKGNILERFSAQQFPDLHSELNLSSLELGDSALYFCASSVGAGSYEQYFGPGTRLTVT.

This chain joins TRBV7-9 and TRBJ1-4. The CDR3 is made up of 17 amino acids. Germline lookup yields CDR1 SEHNR and CDR2 FQNEAQ (reference sequence). This chain's CDR3 is CASSFFLGVPNNEKLFF.

This chain uses TRBV20-1 with TRBJ1-1; TCRdb gives TRBD1 as the D gene, but with no DNA this cannot be confirmed. Germline V gene sequence: CDR1 DFQATT, CDR2 SNEGSKA (reference sequence). CDR3 size: 17 residues. The CDR3 reads CSARVSISAGANTEAFF.

The gene calls are TRBV28 and TRBJ2-1; with no DNA, the TCRdb D assignment of TRBD2 cannot be verified. CDR1 and CDR2 (germline): MDHEN, SYDVKM. The CDR3 contains 15 residues. This CDR3 is CASRVAGGPGNEQFF.

This CDR3 is CASSLVGGGLDTQYF. The J gene is TRBJ2-3, the V gene TRBV7-2; with no DNA, the TCRdb D assignment of TRBD2 cannot be verified. The CDR3 covers 15 residues. Germline assignment: CDR1 SGHTA and CDR2 FQGNSA.

V is TRBV12-3 or TRBV12-4 and J is TRBJ2-5. The CDR3 spans 12 residues. The CDR3 sequence is CASSPVTETQYF.

J is TRBJ2-1 and V is TRBV7-2; TCRdb lists TRBD2, though no DNA is available to test this call. CDR3 length: 18 amino acids. In germline, CDR1 is SGHTA, CDR2 FQGNSA. The CDR3 loop is CASSPTSGRAVVDNEQFF.

The V call is TRBV20-1, the J call TRBJ2-7. The CDR3 consists of 14 residues. CDR1 is DFQATT and CDR2 is SNEGSKA in the germline V gene (reference sequence). CDR3 region: CSARGRVGYHEQYF.

This rearrangement joins TRBV7-9 to TRBJ2-2; no DNA is available, so the TRBD1 call from TCRdb remains unchecked. Looked up from germline, CDR1 is SEHNR and CDR2 is FQNEAQ (reference sequence). The CDR3 spans 15 residues. CDR3: CASSREGRDTGELFF.

This rearrangement joins TRBV6-5 to TRBJ1-1. Germline V gene data show CDR1 as MNHEY and CDR2 as SVGAGI. The CDR3 length is 11 residues. The CDR3 protein is CASSYSRRAFF.